The rows below give T cell receptor beta chains drawn from one sample of a study of T-cell reconstitution after alpha-beta-depleted transplantation in children. From the PCR reads, TCRdb called clonotypes with MiXCR, one entry per CDR3 protein. The table shows hundreds of thousands of distinct CDR3 sequences, with around an eighth occurring only once. The material sequenced was PBMCs from the stem cell graft donor, taken from the stem cell graft. All receptors come from a human donor who donated a stem cell graft to a child with combined immunodeficiency. Both conserved end residues are part of each CDR3. Fields, in order: J gene, D gene, clone size, V gene, CDR3 DNA, CDR3 protein. D genes are given only for firm matches. Clone size is given for some rows only: seen once, a few or many times, or a class if the clone is expanded.

J gene: TRBJ2-5
D gene: NA
clone size: few
V gene: TRBV29-1
CDR3 DNA: TGCAGCGTTGAAATATGGGACAAGGCAAGAACAACGTGGACCCAGTACTTC
CDR3 protein: CSVEIWDKARTTWTQYF

J gene: TRBJ2-6
D gene: NA
clone size: many
V gene: TRBV5-5
CDR3 DNA: TGTGCCAGCAGCCCACTCGGGGCCTCTGGGGCCAACGTCCTGACTTTC
CDR3 protein: CASSPLGASGANVLTF

J gene: TRBJ2-7
D gene: TRBD1
clone size: many
V gene: TRBV3-1
CDR3 DNA: TGTGCCAGCAGCCAAGACGGGACAGGGGATGAGCAGTACTTC
CDR3 protein: CASSQDGTGDEQYF

J gene: TRBJ2-1
D gene: TRBD2
clone size: NA
V gene: TRBV7-3
CDR3 DNA: TGTGCCAGCAGCTTACGTAGCGGGGGGGCCTCCTACAATGAGCAGTTCTTC
CDR3 protein: CASSLRSGGASYNEQFF

J gene: TRBJ2-7
D gene: NA
clone size: NA
V gene: TRBV12-3/TRBV12-4
CDR3 DNA: TGTGCCAGCAGGGGTCGAGCAGGGGAATTGGACGAGCAGTACTTC
CDR3 protein: CASRGRAGELDEQYF

J gene: TRBJ2-1
D gene: NA
clone size: NA
V gene: TRBV27
CDR3 DNA: TGTGCCAGCACTGTCAGAACCTCCTACAATGAGCAGTTCTTC
CDR3 protein: CASTVRTSYNEQFF

J gene: TRBJ2-4
D gene: NA
clone size: NA
V gene: TRBV19
CDR3 DNA: TGTGCCAGTAGCGTCTTTGGGGCGGGGTTGAACATTCAGTACTTC
CDR3 protein: CASSVFGAGLNIQYF

J gene: TRBJ1-1
D gene: NA
clone size: many
V gene: TRBV12-3/TRBV12-4
CDR3 DNA: TGTGCCAGCAGCTCCGCCGGGGGCACTGAAGCTTTCTTT
CDR3 protein: CASSSAGGTEAFF

J gene: TRBJ2-7
D gene: NA
clone size: NA
V gene: TRBV30
CDR3 DNA: TGTGCCAGGAACAACGGGTGGAGCTCCTACGAGCAGTACTTC
CDR3 protein: CARNNGWSSYEQYF

J gene: TRBJ1-5
D gene: TRBD1
clone size: few
V gene: TRBV3-1
CDR3 DNA: TGTGCCAGCAGCCAAGGGACAGGGTATCAGCCCCAGCATTTT
CDR3 protein: CASSQGTGYQPQHF

J gene: TRBJ1-3
D gene: NA
clone size: NA
V gene: TRBV6-1
CDR3 DNA: TGTGCCAGCAGCCCTCCCTTCGGAGGCTCTGGAAACACCATATATTTT
CDR3 protein: CASSPPFGGSGNTIYF

J gene: TRBJ2-1
D gene: TRBD2
clone size: many
V gene: TRBV7-2
CDR3 DNA: TGTGCCAGCAGCTTGTGGGGGGGGATCAATGAGCAGTTCTTC
CDR3 protein: CASSLWGGINEQFF

J gene: TRBJ2-5
D gene: NA
clone size: NA
V gene: TRBV5-1
CDR3 DNA: TGCGCCAGCAGCTTGGACCCGATTACGGGGCAAGAGACCCAGTACTTC
CDR3 protein: CASSLDPITGQETQYF

J gene: TRBJ2-3
D gene: TRBD2
clone size: NA
V gene: TRBV20-1
CDR3 DNA: TGCAGTCCGGGCGGGGGGGGATCAGATACGCAGTATTTT
CDR3 protein: CSPGGGGSDTQYF

J gene: TRBJ1-2
D gene: NA
clone size: NA
V gene: TRBV29-1
CDR3 DNA: TGCAGCGTTGAGCTGGTGGGGACCCCTAACTATGGCTACACCTTC
CDR3 protein: CSVELVGTPNYGYTF

J gene: TRBJ2-7
D gene: NA
clone size: NA
V gene: TRBV29-1
CDR3 DNA: TGCAGCGTTGTGGGCCTGGCAGGGGAGGACTTC
CDR3 protein: CSVVGLAGEDF

J gene: TRBJ1-6
D gene: NA
clone size: NA
V gene: TRBV28
CDR3 DNA: TGTGCCAGCAGCCCCTTTCGTTCCTATAATTCACCCCTCCACTTT
CDR3 protein: CASSPFRSYNSPLHF

J gene: TRBJ2-3
D gene: TRBD2
clone size: few
V gene: TRBV4-2
CDR3 DNA: TGTGCCAGCAGCCAAGATCTTTGGGGACTAGCGGGGAAAAGCACAGATACGCAGTATTTT
CDR3 protein: CASSQDLWGLAGKSTDTQYF

J gene: TRBJ2-3
D gene: NA
clone size: few
V gene: TRBV20-1
CDR3 DNA: TGCAGTGCTGAGTACGGGGGTGGCCTAGATACGCAGTATTTT
CDR3 protein: CSAEYGGGLDTQYF

J gene: TRBJ1-3
D gene: NA
clone size: NA
V gene: TRBV24-1
CDR3 DNA: TGTGCCACCAGTGATCCGGGACGTACTGGAAACACCATATATTTT
CDR3 protein: CATSDPGRTGNTIYF

J gene: TRBJ1-2
D gene: TRBD1
clone size: few
V gene: TRBV5-1
CDR3 DNA: TGCGCCAGCAGCTTTCAATTACAGGGGGACTATGGCTACACCTTC
CDR3 protein: CASSFQLQGDYGYTF

J gene: TRBJ2-1
D gene: NA
clone size: few
V gene: TRBV11-2
CDR3 DNA: TGTGCCAGCAGCTTAGATCCACAGTACAATGAGCAGTTCTTC
CDR3 protein: CASSLDPQYNEQFF

J gene: TRBJ2-5
D gene: NA
clone size: NA
V gene: TRBV1
CDR3 DNA: TGCACCAGCAGCCAAGTGACGGGAGACACCCAAGAGACCCAGTACTTC
CDR3 protein: CTSSQVTGDTQETQYF

J gene: TRBJ2-1
D gene: NA
clone size: many
V gene: TRBV4-3
CDR3 DNA: TGCGCCAGCAGCCAAGATGTACTATCCTCCTACAATGAGCAGTTCTTC
CDR3 protein: CASSQDVLSSYNEQFF

J gene: TRBJ2-5
D gene: NA
clone size: NA
V gene: TRBV10-3
CDR3 DNA: TGTGCCATCAGTCCCGACTTTCAAGAGACCCAGTACTTC
CDR3 protein: CAISPDFQETQYF

J gene: TRBJ1-1
D gene: NA
clone size: few
V gene: TRBV20-1
CDR3 DNA: TGCAGTGCTAGAGTCAGGGGCGCGACTGAAGCTTTCTTT
CDR3 protein: CSARVRGATEAFF

J gene: TRBJ2-3
D gene: NA
clone size: NA
V gene: TRBV5-1
CDR3 DNA: TGCGCCAGCAGCTTTGAATGGACTTCCACAGATACGCAGTATTTT
CDR3 protein: CASSFEWTSTDTQYF

J gene: TRBJ2-3
D gene: NA
clone size: many
V gene: TRBV15
CDR3 DNA: TGTGCCACCAGCAGAGTTGGGAGGGATACGCAGTATTTT
CDR3 protein: CATSRVGRDTQYF

J gene: TRBJ1-1
D gene: NA
clone size: NA
V gene: TRBV3-1
CDR3 DNA: TGTGCCAGCAGCCCGAGCGAAGGGGTGCGTGGAGCTTTCTTT
CDR3 protein: CASSPSEGVRGAFF

J gene: TRBJ2-7
D gene: TRBD2
clone size: many
V gene: TRBV6-5
CDR3 DNA: TGTGCCAGCAGACCCCTCCTAGCGGTAAACTCCTACGAGCAGTACTTC
CDR3 protein: CASRPLLAVNSYEQYF

J gene: TRBJ1-1
D gene: NA
clone size: NA
V gene: TRBV7-2
CDR3 DNA: TGTGCCAGCAGCTTATCCCCATCTAGTGAAGCTTTCTTT
CDR3 protein: CASSLSPSSEAFF

J gene: TRBJ2-3
D gene: NA
clone size: few
V gene: TRBV7-9
CDR3 DNA: TGTGCCAGCAGCTTAGAAATCGGGGCGGATACGCAGTATTTT
CDR3 protein: CASSLEIGADTQYF

J gene: TRBJ1-5
D gene: TRBD1
clone size: NA
V gene: TRBV20-1
CDR3 DNA: TGCAGTGCTCGGGACAGACTCCTGGCCCAGCATTTT
CDR3 protein: CSARDRLLAQHF

J gene: TRBJ1-1
D gene: TRBD1
clone size: NA
V gene: TRBV10-3
CDR3 DNA: TGTGCCATCGGCACAGGGGGCTGGACTGAAGCTTTCTTT
CDR3 protein: CAIGTGGWTEAFF

J gene: TRBJ2-7
D gene: NA
clone size: NA
V gene: TRBV7-2
CDR3 DNA: TGTGCCAGCTCCACCCTGGGTTTTGCTGGCGAGCAGTACTTC
CDR3 protein: CASSTLGFAGEQYF

J gene: TRBJ2-7
D gene: NA
clone size: NA
V gene: TRBV15
CDR3 DNA: TGTGCCACCAGCTCGCCGATCGGGGGAGGAGGGAGTTCCTACGAGCAGTACTTC
CDR3 protein: CATSSPIGGGGSSYEQYF